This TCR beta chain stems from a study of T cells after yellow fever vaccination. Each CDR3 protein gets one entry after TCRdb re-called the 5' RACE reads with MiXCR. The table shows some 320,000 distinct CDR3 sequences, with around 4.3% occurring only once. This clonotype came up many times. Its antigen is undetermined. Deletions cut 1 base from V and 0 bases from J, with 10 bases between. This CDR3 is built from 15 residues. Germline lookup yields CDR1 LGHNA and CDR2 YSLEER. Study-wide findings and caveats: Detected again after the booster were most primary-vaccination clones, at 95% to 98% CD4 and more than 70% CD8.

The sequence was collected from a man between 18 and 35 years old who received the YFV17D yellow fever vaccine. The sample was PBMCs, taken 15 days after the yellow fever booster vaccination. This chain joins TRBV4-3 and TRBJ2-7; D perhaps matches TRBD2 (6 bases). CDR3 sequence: CASSQGGVSSYEQYF. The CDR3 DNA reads TGCGCCAGCAGCCAAGGGGGGGTAAGCTCCTACGAGCAGTACTTC.